This TCR beta chain was obtained from a study of blood T cell repertoires in COVID-19. Germline values: CDR1 MNHEY, CDR2 SVGAGI. Unmatched junction bases numbered 5, after V lost 5 bases and J lost 5 bases. The CDR3 is made up of 13 amino acids. The method was immunoSEQ multiplex PCR; TCRdb's version includes in-frame clones alone and lacks a portion of them. The table records fewer than 500,000 clones, roughly 90% of them present only once. This TCR came from a woman younger than 30 who had recovered from COVID-19. The sequenced sample was PBMCs or T cells enriched from blood (not recorded which). J is TRBJ1-2 and V is TRBV6-5; TRBD1 agrees at 7 bases. CDR3 bases: TGTGCCAGCAGTCGACAGGGTCGGTATGGCTACACCTTC. It codes for CASSRQGRYGYTF.